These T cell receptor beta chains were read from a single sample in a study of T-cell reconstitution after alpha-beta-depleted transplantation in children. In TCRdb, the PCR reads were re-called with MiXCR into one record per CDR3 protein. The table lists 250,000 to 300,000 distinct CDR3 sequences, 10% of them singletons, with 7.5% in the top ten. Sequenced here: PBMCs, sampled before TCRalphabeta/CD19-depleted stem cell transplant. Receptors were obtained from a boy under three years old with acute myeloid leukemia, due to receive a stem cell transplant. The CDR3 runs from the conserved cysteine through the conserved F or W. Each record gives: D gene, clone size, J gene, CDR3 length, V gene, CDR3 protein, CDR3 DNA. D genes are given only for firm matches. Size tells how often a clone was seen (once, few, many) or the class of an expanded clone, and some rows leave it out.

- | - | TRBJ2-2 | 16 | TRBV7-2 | CASSLGRIPNTGELFF | TGTGCCAGCAGCTTAGGAAGGATCCCGAACACCGGGGAGCTGTTTTTT
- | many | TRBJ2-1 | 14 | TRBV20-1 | CSARGKVPFNEQFF | TGCAGTGCTAGAGGCAAAGTACCGTTCAATGAGCAGTTCTTC
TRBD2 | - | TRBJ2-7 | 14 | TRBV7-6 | CASSFGGRAYERYF | TGTGCCAGCAGCTTTGGCGGGAGGGCCTACGAGCGGTACTTC
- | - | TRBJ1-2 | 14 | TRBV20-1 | CSAQDYGQGSGYTF | TGCAGTGCGCAGGACTACGGGCAGGGGTCTGGCTACACCTTC
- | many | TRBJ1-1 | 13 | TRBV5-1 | CASRDRGNTEAFF | TGCGCCAGCAGAGATAGGGGAAACACTGAAGCTTTCTTT
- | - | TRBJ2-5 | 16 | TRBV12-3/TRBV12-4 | CASSPGRGPAEETQYF | TGTGCCAGCAGTCCAGGTCGGGGCCCGGCGGAGGAGACCCAGTACTTC
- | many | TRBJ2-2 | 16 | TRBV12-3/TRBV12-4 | CASSFLILQGTGELFF | TGTGCCAGCAGTTTTTTAATACTGCAGGGCACCGGGGAGCTGTTTTTT
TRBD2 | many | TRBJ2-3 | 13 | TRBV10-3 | CASGGAGPDTQYF | TGTGCCAGCGGGGGGGCAGGCCCAGATACGCAGTATTTT
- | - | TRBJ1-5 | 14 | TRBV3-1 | CASSREYSNQPQHF | TGTGCCAGCAGCAGGGAATATAGCAATCAGCCCCAGCATTTT
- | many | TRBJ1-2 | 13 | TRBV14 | CASSVQRNYGYTF | TGTGCCAGCAGCGTACAGCGTAACTATGGCTACACCTTC
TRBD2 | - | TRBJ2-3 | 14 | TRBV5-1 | CASTFGAGADTQYF | TGCGCCAGCACCTTCGGCGCGGGGGCAGATACGCAGTATTTT
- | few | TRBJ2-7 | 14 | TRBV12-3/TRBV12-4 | CASSLGGGVYEQYF | TGTGCCAGCAGTTTAGGTGGAGGAGTCTACGAGCAGTACTTC
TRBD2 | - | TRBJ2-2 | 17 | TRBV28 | CASSSPPLAGRSGELFF | TGTGCCAGCAGTTCCCCTCCTCTAGCGGGGAGGTCCGGGGAGCTGTTTTTT
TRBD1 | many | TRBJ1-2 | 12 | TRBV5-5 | CASSSQGKGYTF | TGTGCCAGCAGCTCACAGGGGAAGGGCTACACCTTC
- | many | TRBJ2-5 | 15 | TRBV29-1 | CSVAPSPLSPVAQYF | TGCAGCGTTGCCCCCTCCCCCCTAAGCCCAGTCGCCCAGTACTTC
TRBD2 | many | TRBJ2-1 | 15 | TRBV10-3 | CAIKSSGDPYNEQFF | TGTGCCATCAAATCCAGCGGGGACCCCTACAATGAGCAGTTCTTC
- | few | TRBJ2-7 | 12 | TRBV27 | CASSSRVGEQYF | TGTGCCAGCAGTTCCAGGGTAGGCGAGCAGTACTTC
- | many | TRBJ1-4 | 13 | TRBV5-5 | CASRQAGDEKLFF | TGTGCCAGCAGACAAGCAGGGGATGAAAAACTGTTTTTT
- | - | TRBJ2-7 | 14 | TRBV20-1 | CSASGLGWAYEQYF | TGCAGTGCTAGTGGATTAGGTTGGGCCTACGAGCAGTACTTC
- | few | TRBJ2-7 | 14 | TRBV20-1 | CSARTWTRTYEQYF | TGCAGTGCTAGGACCTGGACCCGGACCTACGAGCAGTACTTC
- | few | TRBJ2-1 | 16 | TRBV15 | CATSRDRAVTYNEQFF | TGTGCCACCAGCAGAGATCGGGCGGTGACCTACAATGAGCAGTTCTTC
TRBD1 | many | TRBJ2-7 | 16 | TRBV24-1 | CATSDRDSQRSYEQYF | TGTGCCACCAGTGACCGGGACAGCCAGAGGTCCTACGAGCAGTACTTC
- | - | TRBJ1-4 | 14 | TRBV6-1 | CASSDFPTNEKLFF | TGTGCCAGCAGTGATTTTCCAACTAATGAAAAACTGTTTTTT
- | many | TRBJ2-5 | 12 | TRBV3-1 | CASSREDRTQYF | TGTGCCAGCAGCCGGGAGGATAGGACCCAGTACTTC
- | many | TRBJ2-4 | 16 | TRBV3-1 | CASSQGGAVAKNIQYF | TGTGCCAGCAGCCAAGGGGGGGCCGTAGCCAAAAACATTCAGTACTTC
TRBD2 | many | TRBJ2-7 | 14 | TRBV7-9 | CASSHRLAGGEQYF | TGTGCCAGCAGCCACCGACTAGCGGGAGGCGAGCAGTACTTC
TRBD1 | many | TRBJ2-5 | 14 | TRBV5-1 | CASTQGTGQETQYF | TGCGCCAGCACACAAGGGACAGGTCAAGAGACCCAGTACTTC
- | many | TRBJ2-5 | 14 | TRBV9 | CASSAGTGRETQYF | TGTGCCAGCAGCGCGGGGACGGGCCGAGAGACCCAGTACTTC
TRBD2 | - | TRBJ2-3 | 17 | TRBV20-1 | CSARDTSGRAGADTQYF | TGCAGTGCTAGAGATACTAGCGGGAGGGCCGGTGCAGATACGCAGTATTTT
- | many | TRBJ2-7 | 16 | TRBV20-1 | CSARDYSGTSPYEQYF | TGCAGTGCTAGAGATTATTCCGGGACATCCCCCTACGAGCAGTACTTC
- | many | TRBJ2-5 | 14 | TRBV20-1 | CSARVRQNQETQYF | TGCAGTGCTAGGGTCAGACAGAACCAAGAGACCCAGTACTTC
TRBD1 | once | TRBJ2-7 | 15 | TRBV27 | CASSLIGTGDYEQYF | TGTGCCAGCAGTTTAATCGGGACAGGGGACTACGAGCAGTACTTC
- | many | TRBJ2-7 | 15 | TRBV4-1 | CASSQGPASSYEQYF | TGCGCCAGCAGCCAAGGTCCCGCCAGCTCCTACGAGCAGTACTTC
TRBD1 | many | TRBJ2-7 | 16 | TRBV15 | CATSRRRSTGAYEQYF | TGTGCCACCAGCAGACGCCGGTCGACAGGGGCCTACGAGCAGTACTTC
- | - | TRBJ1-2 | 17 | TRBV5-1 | CASSLLGTQEANYGYTF | TGCGCCAGCAGCTTGTTGGGGACACAGGAAGCTAACTATGGCTACACCTTC